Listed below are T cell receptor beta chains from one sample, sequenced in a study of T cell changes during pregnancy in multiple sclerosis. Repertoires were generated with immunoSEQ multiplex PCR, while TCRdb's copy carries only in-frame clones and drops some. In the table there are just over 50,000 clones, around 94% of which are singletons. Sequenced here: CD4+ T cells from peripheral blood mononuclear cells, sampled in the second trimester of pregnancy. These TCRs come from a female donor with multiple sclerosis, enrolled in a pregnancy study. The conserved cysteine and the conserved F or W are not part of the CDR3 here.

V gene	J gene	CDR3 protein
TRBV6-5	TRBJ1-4	ASRLRTETNEKLF
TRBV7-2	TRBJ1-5	ASSFWDRGSQPQH
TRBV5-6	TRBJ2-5	ASSGTGLETQY
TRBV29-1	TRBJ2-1	SVDRASGGRSSYNEQF
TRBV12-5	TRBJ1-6	ASGLFLPGGVTPLH
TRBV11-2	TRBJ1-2	ASSSPLAGPPNYGYT
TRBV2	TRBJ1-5	ASRDNGVGQPQH
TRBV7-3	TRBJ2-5	ASSLGAGSQETQY
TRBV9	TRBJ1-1	ASMGPNTEAF
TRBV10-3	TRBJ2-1	AISESQVQYNEQF
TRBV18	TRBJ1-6	ASSPGQQPLSPLH
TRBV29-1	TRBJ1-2	SVLQGLNYGYT
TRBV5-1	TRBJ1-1	ASSRQTGINTEAF
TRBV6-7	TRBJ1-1	ASSYTGTGGLSTEAF
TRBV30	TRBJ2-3	AWTVSTDTQY
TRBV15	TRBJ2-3	ATSRPPTRAGGADTQY
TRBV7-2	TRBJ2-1	ASTQTSGGPSYNEQF
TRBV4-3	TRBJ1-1	ASSQVAGGAEAF
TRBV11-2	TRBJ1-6	AGAGGYNSPLH
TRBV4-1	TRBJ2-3	ASSQEGAGGPRDTQY
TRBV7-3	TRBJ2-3	ASSLSRDRGRDTQY
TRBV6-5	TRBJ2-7	ASSYGRGKNEQY
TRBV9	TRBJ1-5	ASSVGDRRNQPQH
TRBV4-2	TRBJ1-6	ASSQRASGDSPLH
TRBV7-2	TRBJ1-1	ASSSRTGLNTEAF
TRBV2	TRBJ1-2	ASTRRAGRNYGYT
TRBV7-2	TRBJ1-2	ASSLDRGGYT
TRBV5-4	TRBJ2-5	ASSGDGVGAQY
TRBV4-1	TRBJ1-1	ASSQRTEMTAVNTEAF
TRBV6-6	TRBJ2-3	ASTSSSTDTQY
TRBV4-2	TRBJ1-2	ASSQGGEGHSLPYGYT
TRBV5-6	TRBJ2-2	ASSLEQGPNTGELF
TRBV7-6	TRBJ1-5	ASSLLPWTGDTIAPQH
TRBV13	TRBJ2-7	ASSGGIRTGRHEQY
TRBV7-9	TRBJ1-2	ASSLAPTGSGGYT
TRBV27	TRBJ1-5	ASRWTGNNQPQH
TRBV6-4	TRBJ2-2	ASSLEGRGTGELF
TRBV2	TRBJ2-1	ASSEPDRTEQF
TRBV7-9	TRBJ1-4	ASSAGTEREKLF
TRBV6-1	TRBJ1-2	ASSEDGHRGGYGYT
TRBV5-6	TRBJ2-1	ASSSYNEQF
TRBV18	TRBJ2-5	ASSQNREETQY
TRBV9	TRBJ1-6	ASTKGPGQRAPGSPLH
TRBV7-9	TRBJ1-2	ASSSLQGYYGYT
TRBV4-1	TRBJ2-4	ASSQGLENIQY
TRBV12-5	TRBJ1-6	ASGLGRQVGTNSPLH
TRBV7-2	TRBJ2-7	ASSWRASGGGQQY
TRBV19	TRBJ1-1	ASKRQGRTRNTEAF
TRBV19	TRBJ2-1	ASRPAVLQGRNEQF
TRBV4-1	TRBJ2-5	ASSQEPSGRYQETQY
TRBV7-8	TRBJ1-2	ASSSQTGNYGYT
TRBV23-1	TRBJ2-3	AAMEWDTQY
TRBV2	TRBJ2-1	ASSIRQGFNNEQF
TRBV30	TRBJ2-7	AWSVLDEQY
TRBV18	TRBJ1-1	ASSQGQGKLNTEAF
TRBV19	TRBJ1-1	ASSEQGGLEAF
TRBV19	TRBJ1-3	ASSIARGAGNTIY
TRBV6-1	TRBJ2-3	ASSALAATTDTQY
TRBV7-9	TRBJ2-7	ASSLNPVSYEQY